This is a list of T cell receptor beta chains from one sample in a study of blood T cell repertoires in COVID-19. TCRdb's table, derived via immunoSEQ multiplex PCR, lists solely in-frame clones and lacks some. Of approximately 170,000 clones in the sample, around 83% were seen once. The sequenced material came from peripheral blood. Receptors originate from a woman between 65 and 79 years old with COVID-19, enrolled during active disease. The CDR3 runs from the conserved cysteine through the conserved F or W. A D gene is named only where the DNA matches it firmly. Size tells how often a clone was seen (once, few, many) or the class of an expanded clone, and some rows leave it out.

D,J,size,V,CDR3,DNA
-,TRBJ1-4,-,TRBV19,CASSIVESGEKLFF,TGTGCCAGTAGTATTGTGGAGTCCGGGGAAAAACTGTTTTTT
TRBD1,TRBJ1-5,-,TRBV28,CASSLWRGTGSNQPQHF,TGTGCCAGCAGTTTATGGCGGGGGACAGGCAGCAATCAGCCCCAGCATTTT
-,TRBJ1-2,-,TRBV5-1,CASSWGTDRYGYTF,TGCGCCAGCAGCTGGGGAACCGACAGATATGGCTACACCTTC
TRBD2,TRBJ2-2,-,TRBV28,CATGVGGRLTGELFF,TGTGCCACTGGTGTCGGCGGGAGACTCACCGGGGAGCTGTTTTTT
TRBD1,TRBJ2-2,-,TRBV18,CASSPRTGNTGELFF,TGTGCCAGCTCACCACGGACAGGGAACACCGGGGAGCTGTTTTTT
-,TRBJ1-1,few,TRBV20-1,CSASTQGLWAFF,TGCAGTGCTAGTACGCAGGGTTTGTGGGCTTTCTTT
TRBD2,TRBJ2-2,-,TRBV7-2,CASSLEVGGVTGELFF,TGTGCCAGCAGCTTAGAGGTCGGGGGGGTCACCGGGGAGCTGTTTTTT
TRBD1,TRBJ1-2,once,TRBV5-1,CASRDRGEEGYTF,TGCGCCAGCAGGGACAGGGGCGAGGAAGGCTACACCTTC
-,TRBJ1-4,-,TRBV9,CASSVRSANEKLFF,TGTGCCAGCAGCGTTAGATCGGCTAATGAAAAACTGTTTTTT
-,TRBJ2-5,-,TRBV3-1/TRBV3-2,CASSQAGQETQYF,TGTGCCAGCAGCCAAGCGGGCCAAGAGACCCAGTACTTC
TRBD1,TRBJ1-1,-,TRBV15,CATSSPQGVFTPNTEAFF,TGTGCCACCAGCTCCCCTCAGGGGGTGTTTACCCCTAACACTGAAGCTTTCTTT
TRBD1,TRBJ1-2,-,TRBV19,CASSMRGPFYGYTF,TGTGCCAGTAGTATGAGGGGGCCCTTCTATGGCTACACCTTC
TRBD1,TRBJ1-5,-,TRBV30,CAWSVGGTGTQPQHF,TGTGCCTGGAGTGTAGGGGGGACAGGGACTCAGCCCCAGCATTTT
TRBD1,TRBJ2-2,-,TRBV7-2,CASSTQPGQKTGELFF,TGTGCCAGCAGCACACAACCGGGACAGAAAACCGGGGAGCTGTTTTTT
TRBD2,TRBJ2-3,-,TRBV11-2,CASSSRGEGGDTQYF,TGTGCCAGCAGTTCTAGAGGGGAGGGAGGAGATACGCAGTATTTT
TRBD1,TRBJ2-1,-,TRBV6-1,CASSEDGGQGLNEQFF,TGTGCCAGCAGTGAAGATGGTGGACAGGGGCTGAATGAGCAGTTCTTC
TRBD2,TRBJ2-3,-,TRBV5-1,CASRRTSESTDTQYF,TGCGCCAGCAGACGTACTAGCGAGAGCACAGATACGCAGTATTTT
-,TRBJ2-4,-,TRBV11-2,CASSLVGGDAKNIQYF,TGTGCCAGCAGCTTAGTTGGGGGCGATGCCAAAAACATTCAGTACTTC
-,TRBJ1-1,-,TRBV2,CASSSGSSNTEAFF,TGTGCCAGCAGTTCGGGTTCTAGCAACACTGAAGCTTTCTTT
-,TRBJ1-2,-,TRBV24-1,CATSDSAGAANYGYTF,TGTGCCACCAGTGATTCAGCAGGGGCAGCGAACTATGGCTACACCTTC
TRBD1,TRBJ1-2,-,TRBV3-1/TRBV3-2,CASSPLWDRGQGGYGYTF,TGTGCCAGCAGCCCCCTTTGGGACAGGGGGCAGGGAGGATATGGCTACACCTTC
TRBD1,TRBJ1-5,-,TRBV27,CARERDRATFNSNQPQHF,TGTGCCCGGGAAAGGGACAGGGCAACCTTTAATAGCAATCAGCCCCAGCATTTT
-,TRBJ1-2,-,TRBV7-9,CASSENLIVANYGYTF,TGTGCCAGCAGCGAGAACCTAATAGTAGCTAACTATGGCTACACCTTC
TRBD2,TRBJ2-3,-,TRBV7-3,CASSFRSGSTDTQYF,TGTGCCAGCAGCTTCCGTAGCGGGAGCACAGATACGCAGTATTTT
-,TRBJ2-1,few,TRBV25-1,CASSESVGSSYNEQFF,TGTGCCAGCAGTGAAAGCGTCGGTAGTAGCTACAATGAGCAGTTCTTC
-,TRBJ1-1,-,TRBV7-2,CASSTQTGNTEAFF,TGTGCCAGCAGCACCCAGACAGGGAACACTGAAGCTTTCTTT
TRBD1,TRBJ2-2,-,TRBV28,CASQGDRDTGELFF,TGTGCCAGCCAGGGGGATCGGGACACCGGGGAGCTGTTTTTT
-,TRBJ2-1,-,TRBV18,CASSRGEVSYNEQFF,TGTGCCAGCTCACGCGGGGAGGTCTCCTACAATGAGCAGTTCTTC
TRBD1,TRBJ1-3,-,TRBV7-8,CASSLGGQGVNTIYF,TGTGCCAGCAGCTTAGGGGGACAGGGGGTGAACACCATATATTTT
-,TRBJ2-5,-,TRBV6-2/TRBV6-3,CASSYSGGGQETQYF,TGTGCCAGCAGTTACTCGGGAGGAGGGCAAGAGACCCAGTACTTC
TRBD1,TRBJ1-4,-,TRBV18,CASSLTGGANEKLFF,TGTGCCAGCTCCTTGACAGGGGGGGCCAATGAAAAACTGTTTTTT
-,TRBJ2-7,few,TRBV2,CASSSRTGRGSYEQYF,TGTGCCAGCAGCTCAAGGACAGGGAGGGGATCCTACGAGCAGTACTTC
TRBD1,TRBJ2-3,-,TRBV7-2,CASSQTGSTDTQYF,TGTGCCAGCAGCCAGACAGGGAGCACAGATACGCAGTATTTT
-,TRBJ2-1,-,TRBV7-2,CASSLEGGAAYNEQFF,TGTGCCAGCAGCTTAGAAGGAGGGGCCGCCTACAATGAGCAGTTCTTC
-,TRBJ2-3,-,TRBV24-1,CATRSEEGSTQYF,TGTGCCACCAGAAGTGAGGAGGGTAGCACGCAGTATTTT
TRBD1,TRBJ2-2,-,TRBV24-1,CATSDSGQGDTGELFF,TGTGCCACCAGTGATTCGGGACAGGGTGACACCGGGGAGCTGTTTTTT
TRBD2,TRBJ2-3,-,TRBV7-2,CASSLVGLAGGPSTDTQYF,TGTGCCAGCAGCTTAGTTGGACTAGCGGGAGGCCCTAGCACAGATACGCAGTATTTT
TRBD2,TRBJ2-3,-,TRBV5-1,CASSLVAGGPDTQYF,TGCGCCAGCAGCTTGGTAGCGGGAGGGCCGGATACGCAGTATTTT
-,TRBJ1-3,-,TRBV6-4,CASLNRDGGNTIYF,TGTGCCAGCCTTAACAGGGATGGAGGAAACACCATATATTTT
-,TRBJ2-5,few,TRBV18,CASSQDRQETQYF,TGTGCCAGCTCACAGGACAGACAAGAGACCCAGTACTTC
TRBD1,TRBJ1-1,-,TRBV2,CASQTGGISEAFF,TGTGCCAGCCAGACAGGGGGAATCTCTGAAGCTTTCTTT
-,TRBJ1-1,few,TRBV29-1,CSTQLAGNTEAFF,TGCAGCACCCAACTGGCAGGGAACACTGAAGCTTTCTTT
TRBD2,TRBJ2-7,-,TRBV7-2,CASSQIAGGPDEQYF,TGTGCCAGCAGCCAGATAGCGGGAGGGCCAGACGAGCAGTACTTC
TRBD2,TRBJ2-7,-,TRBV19,CASSIAGTSSYEQYF,TGTGCCAGTAGTATAGCCGGGACTAGCTCTTACGAGCAGTACTTC
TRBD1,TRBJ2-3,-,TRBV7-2,CASSRDRPPLTDTQYF,TGTGCCAGCAGCCGGGACAGGCCACCTTTAACAGATACGCAGTATTTT
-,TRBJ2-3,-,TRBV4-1,CASSQETKRQYF,TGCGCCAGCAGCCAAGAGACAAAAAGGCAGTATTTT
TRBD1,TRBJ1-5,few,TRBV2,CASSDPTGVNQPQHF,TGTGCCAGCAGTGACCCGACAGGGGTGAATCAGCCCCAGCATTTT
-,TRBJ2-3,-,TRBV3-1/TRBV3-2,CASSKMDSHTDTQYF,TGTGCCAGCAGCAAGATGGACAGTCACACAGATACGCAGTATTTT
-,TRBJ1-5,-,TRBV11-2,CASSFKQGQPQHF,TGTGCCAGCAGCTTCAAACAGGGACAGCCCCAGCATTTT
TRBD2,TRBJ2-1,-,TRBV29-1,CSVEGLAEVSYNEQFF,TGCAGCGTTGAGGGACTAGCGGAGGTCTCCTACAATGAGCAGTTCTTC
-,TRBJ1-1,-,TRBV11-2,CASSLAGEAFF,TGTGCCAGCAGCCTGGCGGGTGAAGCTTTCTTT
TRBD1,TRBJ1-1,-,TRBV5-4,CASSFQQGAAAFF,TGTGCCAGCAGCTTCCAACAGGGGGCAGCAGCTTTCTTT
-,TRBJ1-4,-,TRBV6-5,CASGGGTALFF,TGTGCCAGCGGGGGGGGAACGGCACTGTTTTTT